Following are 3 T cell receptor beta chains from one sample sequenced in a study of blood T cell repertoires in COVID-19. Assay: immunoSEQ multiplex PCR; the TCRdb copy retains only in-frame clones and omits some. Among 250,000 or so clones listed, about 90% were seen once. The sequencing input was PBMCs or T cells enriched from blood (not recorded which). The receptors were sampled from a woman between 40 and 50 years old who had been exposed to COVID-19.

The chain uses TRBV28 and TRBJ1-5; 8 positions agree with TRBD1. CDR1 is MDHEN and CDR2 is SYDVKM in the germline V gene. The length of the CDR3 is 15 residues. Losses at the gene ends were 5 bases for V and 3 bases for J; bases not matched to a gene: 6. The CDR3 sequence is CASSPTGGTNQPQHF. The CDR3 DNA reads TGTGCCAGCAGTCCCACAGGGGGTACCAATCAGCCCCAGCATTTT.

This clone has just one count. The J gene is TRBJ1-2, the V gene TRBV7-9, with 9 bases fitting TRBD1. V lost 7 bases and J lost 4; bases outside the gene matches: 1. CDR1 is SEHNR and CDR2 is FQNEAQ in the germline V gene (reference sequence). The CDR3 consists of 12 residues. CDR3 protein: CASTTGGYGYTF. The CDR3, as DNA: TGTGCCAGCACGACAGGGGGCTATGGCTACACCTTC.

J is TRBJ1-2 and V is TRBV2, with D tentatively TRBD1 (6 bases). Germline values: CDR1 SNHLY, CDR2 FYNNEI. This CDR3 is built from 14 residues. Between the trimmed V and J ends, which lost 1 base and 7 bases, there was a span of 13 bases. The CDR3, as DNA: TGTGCCAGCAGTGAAGACATCACAGGGACTGGCTACACCTTC. Its protein is CASSEDITGTGYTF.